This TCR beta chain was recorded in a study of blood T cell repertoires in COVID-19 (dated by TCRdb to 2020 to 2021). The study in broad terms: Samples covering the acute and convalescent phases of COVID-19 were provided by collaborators in the United States, Italy and Spain. The material from the prospective study consisted of cDNA or gDNA derived from T cells, B-cell-depleted T cells, or PBMCs. Subjects who had been exposed to COVID-19, were actively infected with it, or had recovered from it provided the deeply sampled blood TCRbeta repertoires that made up the dataset. The repertoires were made available in a free public database intended to serve as a resource for research on the immune response to SARS-CoV-2. The samples were drawn from the first 160 participants of the ongoing ImmuneRACE study and from roughly 1,300 subjects provided by 6 global collaborators. The sample metadata nearly always contained a de-identified subject ID, COVID-19 status, age in years and sex. Where HLA class I and class II types were available, the types were taken from metadata supplied by the sample provider, not from assay-based typing. What the authors observed across the whole study: Clinical and demographic metadata were provided uncurated, with the amount varying by source and participant.

TCRbeta CDR3 regions were amplified from genomic DNA by means of the immunoSEQ Assay, a bias-controlled multiplex PCR. For the original study's pipeline: The number of nucleated cells in each sample was estimated by amplification of reference gene primers within the assay. To quantify the absolute abundance of each unique TCRbeta CDR3 rearrangement, sequence reads were collapsed and filtered. For each sample, productive Simpson clonality was calculated as the square root of Simpson's diversity index across productive rearrangements. TCRdb provides this immuneACCESS table in a form limited to in-frame rearrangements. Some clones are lacking; in checked studies, under half of them reflect an unresolved V gene, and why the rest are absent is not known. The DNA was the basis for D and trimming; V, J and clone size are from that table. The table for this sample lists some 47,000 clones; 80% to 90% of them were counted only once. The biggest ten clones account for around 3.2% of the sample.

Collaborating institutions collected whole blood in K2EDTA tubes following their own protocols. For TCRbeta analysis, collaborator samples were shipped as frozen whole blood, as isolated PBMCs, or as DNA extracted from either sample type. With respect to this clone: Its antigen is currently not known. Base qualities are not recorded, but no much larger clone differs from it by a single base.

This TCR was recovered from a woman at least 80 years old with acute or convalescent COVID-19. Material: peripheral blood.

Here is the DNA: TGTGCCTGTCCCAAGGCGGGGGGTGGTGAAAAACTGTTTTTT. Translated, it gives CACPKAGGGEKLFF. Recombination connected TRBV30 to TRBJ1-4, with TRBD1 perhaps the D gene, on 5 matching bases. The germline V gene (reference sequence) sets CDR1 to GTSNPN and CDR2 to SVGIG. Its CDR3 holds 14 amino acids, cysteine through phenylalanine. Only the CDR3 DNA is retained, 42 bases long and in frame from the first base. V was cut back by 6 bases and J by 7 bases, leaving a gap of 18 bases between them.